The 15 T cell receptor beta chains below come from one sample, sequenced in a study of radiation and T cells in renal cell carcinoma. Here immunoSEQ multiplex PCR was the method, and the copy in TCRdb shows in-frame clones only, minus some. This table holds 15,000 or so clones, roughly 50% found once. The treatment is: 15 Gy SBRT to primary tumor, nephrectomy 4 weeks later. The input for sequencing was tumor tissue, taken from a patient whose treatment included radiotherapy and nephrectomy. Source of these receptors: a woman aged 60-75 years with renal cell carcinoma.

This clone was picked up many times. This chain joins TRBV15 and TRBJ2-7; the D call may be TRBD1 or TRBD2 (5 bases each). CDR3 length equals 15 residues. CDR1 LNHNV and CDR2 YYDKDF come from the germline V gene (reference sequence). Trimming removed 0 bases from V and 5 bases from J, with 14 bases in between. CDR3 in amino acids: CATSRDSRGIDEQYF. CDR3 bases: TGTGCCACCAGCAGAGATTCCCGGGGCATTGACGAGCAGTACTTC.

The chain combines TRBV7-2 with TRBJ2-7; 13 bases are a match to TRBD2. The CDR3 loop spans 15 amino acids. Germline V lookup: CDR1 SGHTA, CDR2 FQGNSA. V was clipped by 5 bases and J by 6 bases; unmatched bases: 7. CDR3 DNA sequence: TGTGCCAGCAGCCCAAGGACTAGCGGGAGAGTCGAGCAGTACTTC. Amino acids: CASSPRTSGRVEQYF.

V is TRBV15 and J is TRBJ1-3, with a weak D call TRBD1 (5 bases). V shed 5 bases and J shed 2 bases, with 10 bases lying between them. Germline V gene sequence: CDR1 LNHNV, CDR2 YYDKDF (reference sequence). The CDR3 is 14 amino acids. The CDR3 coding sequence is TGTGCCACCAGCCGACAGCAGGCTGGAAACACCATATATTTT. As protein: CATSRQQAGNTIYF.

The genes are TRBV30 and TRBJ1-1; D may be TRBD1 (5 bases). Germline V gives CDR1 GTSNPN, CDR2 SVGIG (reference sequence). V was trimmed by 6 bases and J by 6 bases, leaving 17 bases between them. The CDR3 loop spans 13 amino acids. DNA of the CDR3: TGTGCCTGCGAACAGGACCTGGGGGCTGAAGCTTTCTTT. This translates into CACEQDLGAEAFF.

The V call is TRBV5-1, the J call TRBJ1-1; D is uncertain. The germline V and J ends were trimmed by 2 bases and 4 bases, with 15 bases remaining between them. The CDR3 totals 15 residues. Germline CDR1 is SGHRS and CDR2 is YFSETQ. CDR3 protein: CASSLSPGRSTEAFF. Here the CDR3 DNA reads TGCGCCAGCAGCTTAAGCCCCGGGCGCAGCACTGAAGCTTTCTTT.

The chain is built from TRBV21-1 and TRBJ2-7; the tabulated D call, TRBD2, remains unverified against the DNA. TRBV21-1 is given as a pseudogene. The CDR3 spans 16 residues. The CDR3 nucleotides read TGTGCCAGCATCCCCCTAGCGGGGAGGAGCTCCTACGAGCAGTACTTC. Protein product: CASIPLAGRSSYEQYF.

This chain connects TRBV7-9 to TRBJ1-1; tentatively, D is TRBD1 (6 bases). CDR3 size: 15 residues. V lost 5 bases and J lost 1, with 14 bases in between. Looked up from germline, CDR1 is SEHNR and CDR2 is FQNEAQ (reference sequence). CDR3 amino acids: CASSLIGQWNTEAFF. The DNA for the CDR3 is TGTGCCAGCAGCCTTATAGGACAGTGGAACACTGAAGCTTTCTTT.

The chain recombines TRBV7-2 with TRBJ1-2, with 11 bases matching TRBD1. This CDR3 region has 16 residues. Looked up from germline, CDR1 is SGHTA and CDR2 is FQGNSA. The V segment lost 4 bases and the J segment 2 bases; nucleotides outside the gene matches: 6. This chain's CDR3 is CASSSYRDRGNYGYTF. CDR3 nucleotides: TGTGCCAGCAGCTCATACCGGGACAGGGGGAACTATGGCTACACCTTC.

This clone showed up just a few times. J is TRBJ1-6 and V is TRBV7-9; weak D call: TRBD1 (5 bases). Between the trimmed V and J ends, which lost 5 bases and 7 bases, there was a span of 9 bases. This CDR3 has 13 residues. The germline CDR1 and CDR2 sequences are SEHNR and FQNEAQ (reference sequence). In DNA, the CDR3 is TGTGCCAGCAGCCCTGGGGGGAATTCACCCCTCCACTTT. It yields the protein CASSPGGNSPLHF.

By sample fraction, this clone is medium-sized. CDR3 in DNA: TGTGCCAGCAGGAAAGGGGGCGTGAGCAATCAGCCCCAGCATTTT. Translation: CASRKGGVSNQPQHF. The chain carries TRBV2 and TRBJ1-5; TRBD1 matches 7 bases. J lost 1 base, V lost 6 bases, and 6 bases had no gene match. The CDR3 extends over 15 amino acids. CDR1 is SNHLY and CDR2 is FYNNEI in the germline V gene. The variable domain in full, completed from reference TRBV2 and TRBJ1-5, reads EPEVTQTPSHQVTQMGQEVILRCVPISNHLYFYWYRQILGQKVEFLVSFYNNEISEKSEIFDDQFSVERPDGSNFTLKIRSTKLEDSAMYFCASRKGGVSNQPQHFGDGTRLSIL.

This chain joins TRBV5-6 and TRBJ1-1; D gene unclear. The ends were cut back, 0 bases at V and 0 bases at J, with 9 bases in the middle. CDR3 length: 15 amino acids. Germline CDR1 is SGHDT and CDR2 is YYEEEE. The CDR3 here is CASSLVRQLNTEAFF. The DNA for the CDR3 is TGTGCCAGCAGCTTGGTCCGGCAGCTGAACACTGAAGCTTTCTTT.

Comment on this clone: This likely reflects a read error, since a far larger clone is one base away. The rearrangement uses TRBV5-1 and TRBJ2-7; the match to TRBD1 covers 7 bases. Trimming at V came to 0 bases and at J to 6 bases, leaving 6 bases not matched to a gene. The CDR3 covers 14 residues. Per the germline V gene, CDR1 is SGHRS and CDR2 is YFSETQ. The DNA for the CDR3 is TGCGCCAGCAGCTTGGAGTATAGGGGGCGCGAGCAGTACTTC. It is translated as CASSLEYRGREQYF. The variable domain in full, with the rest retrieved from reference TRBV5-1 and TRBJ2-7, is KAGVTQTPRYLIKTRGQQVTLSCSPISGHRSVSWYQQTPGQGLQFLFEYFSETQRNKGNFPGRFSGRQFSNSRSEMNVSTLELGDSALYLCASSLEYRGREQYFGPGTRLTVT.

The rearrangement links TRBV11-2 to TRBJ2-5, with 9 positions matching TRBD2. This CDR3 is built from 14 residues. Germline V CDR1 and CDR2: SGHAT, FQNNGV. With 3 bases clipped from V and 2 bases from J, the junction kept 1 base outside the gene matches. This CDR3 is CASSFAGGQETQYF. CDR3 DNA sequence: TGTGCCAGCAGCTTCGCGGGGGGGCAAGAGACCCAGTACTTC.

The genes are TRBV11-2 and TRBJ2-7, with D uncertain. V dropped 0 bases and J dropped 6 bases, with 12 bases sitting between them. Per germline, CDR1 SGHAT and CDR2 FQNNGV. The CDR3 covers 14 residues. CDR3 sequence (DNA): TGTGCCAGCAGCTTAGAGTACGGAAGGAGCGAGCAGTACTTC. Amino acids: CASSLEYGRSEQYF.

The gene calls are TRBV2 and TRBJ1-2, with D hard to call. The length of the CDR3 is 11 residues. Germline lookup yields CDR1 SNHLY and CDR2 FYNNEI. The germline V and J ends were trimmed by 4 bases and 8 bases, with 8 bases remaining between them. CDR3 region: CASSVEGGYTF. CDR3 nucleotides: TGTGCCAGCAGTGTAGAGGGCGGCTACACCTTC.